The 30 T cell receptor beta chains in this list originate from one sample, sequenced in a study of glioma-infiltrating T cells. TCR alpha and beta CDR3 regions were amplified from RNA using iRepertoire nested multiplex PCR. Each CDR3 protein gets one entry after TCRdb re-called the multiplex PCR reads with MiXCR. The sample yields about 410,000 distinct CDR3 sequences, roughly two fifths seen once. Sequencing input: glioma tissue, nonneoplastic brain tissue, or PBMCs (not recorded which). Source of these receptors: a human donor with low-grade glioma or glioblastoma, undergoing nonglioma brain surgery, or in good health (not recorded which).

This clonotype has only a few counts. The chain has TRBV4-2 and TRBJ2-7; 12 nucleotides match TRBD2. This CDR3 comprises 13 residues. Germline lookup yields CDR1 LGHNA and CDR2 YNFKEQ. V lost 5 bases to trimming and J lost 7 bases; unmatched junction nucleotides: 3. The CDR3 loop reads CASSFGLAGEQYF. CDR3 nucleotides: TGTGCCAGCAGCTTCGGACTAGCGGGGGAGCAGTACTTC.

This clonotype was seen only once. A much larger clone differs by one base, so this may be a read error. The chain joins TRBV28 to TRBJ1-2; no reliable D call. V was clipped by 4 bases and J by 10 bases, with 13 bases between them. Germline lookup yields CDR1 MDHEN and CDR2 SYDVKM. The CDR3 is 12 amino acids. For the CDR3, the DNA is TGTGCCAGCAGTTCACATGGAGTTGACTACACCTTC. It specifies CASSSHGVDYTF.

In the case of this clonotype: A clone one base away is much larger, so this may be a read error. The V gene is TRBV20-1, the J gene TRBJ1-1; a weak D match, TRBD1 (6 bases). Looked up from germline, CDR1 is DFQATT and CDR2 is SNEGSKA (reference sequence). The CDR3 has 12 amino acids. Deletions cut 4 bases from V and 1 base from J, with 7 bases between. The CDR3 DNA reads TGCAGTGCTAAGGGACAGAACACTGAAGCTTTCTTT. Amino acid sequence: CSAKGQNTEAFF.

The rearrangement links TRBV6-1 to TRBJ2-7; TRBD1 matches at 12 bases. The CDR3 contains 19 residues. From germline, CDR1 is MNHNS and CDR2 SASEGT. V lost 4 bases to trimming and J lost 0 bases; unmatched junction nucleotides: 13. The CDR3 reads CASSGGGTGGARGSYEQYF. The CDR3 nucleotides are TGTGCCAGCAGTGGGGGGGGGACAGGGGGCGCGAGGGGCTCCTACGAGCAGTACTTC.

This clonotype is a singleton in its sample. Being one base from a much bigger clone, this may be a read error. The chain combines TRBV28 with TRBJ1-5; D uncertain. The CDR3 is 15 amino acids. The V gene lost 7 bases and the J gene lost 4 bases, with 17 bases spanning the gap. CDR1 is MDHEN and CDR2 is SYDVKM in the germline V gene. The chain's CDR3 is CASTQSLTGNQPQHF. The CDR3 DNA follows: TGTGCCAGCACCCAATCCCTCACCGGGAATCAGCCCCAGCATTTT.

The sample holds a few counts of this clonotype. The V call is TRBV10-3, the J call TRBJ2-5, with D possibly being TRBD1 (6 bases). Trimming took 3 bases from V and 0 from J, leaving 17 bases between them. This CDR3 is 17 amino acids long. Germline V gene lookup returns CDR1 ENHRY and CDR2 SYGVKD. The CDR3 nucleotides read TGTGCCATCAGTGAAATCATACCCGGGACAAACCAAGAGACCCAGTACTTC. This gives the protein CAISEIIPGTNQETQYF.

The rearrangement links TRBV28 to TRBJ1-5; weak D call: TRBD1 (5 bases). The CDR3 has 15 residues. Germline V gene data show CDR1 as MDHEN and CDR2 as SYDVKM. Trimming stripped 2 bases from V and 4 bases from J, with 12 bases between. As DNA, the CDR3 is TGTGCCAGCAGTTTACTCGGGGCCCAGAATCAGCCCCAGCATTTT. This encodes CASSLLGAQNQPQHF. Looking up the rest from reference TRBV28 and TRBJ1-5 gives the full variable domain: DVKVTQSSRYLVKRTGEKVFLECVQDMDHENMFWYRQDPGLGLRLIYFSYDVKMKEKGDIPEGYSVSREKKERFSLILESASTNQTSMYLCASSLLGAQNQPQHFGDGTRLSIL.

This chain joins TRBV6-1 and TRBJ2-3; possible D gene TRBD2, 6 bases. This CDR3 region has 16 residues. V dropped 1 base and J dropped 12 bases, with 23 bases sitting between them. CDR1 is MNHNS and CDR2 is SASEGT in the germline V gene. As DNA, the CDR3 is TGTGCCAGCAGTGAAGATAATAGCGGAAGCACAGGTACACAGTATTTT. Protein product: CASSEDNSGSTGTQYF.

The CDR3 coding sequence is TGTGCCAGCAGCGCGACCGCAGGGGCAGATACGCAGTATTTT. Translated: CASSATAGADTQYF. The chain joins TRBV9 to TRBJ2-3, with D perhaps matching TRBD1 (6 bases). CDR3 size: 14 residues. Germline-derived CDR1 and CDR2 are SGDLS and YYNGEE. Trimming took 3 bases from V and 4 from J, leaving 12 bases between them.

Only a few counts were recorded for this clonotype. The rearrangement joins TRBV4-1 to TRBJ2-1, with D uncertain. V was shortened by 1 base and J by 2 bases, with 18 bases between the two germline ends. This CDR3 comprises 18 residues. Germline CDR1 and CDR2: MGHRA and YSYEKL. The CDR3 nucleotides are TGCGCCAGCAGCCAAGGAATCGTGGAACTACTACCCTACAATGAGCAGTTCTTC. It encodes CASSQGIVELLPYNEQFF.

This clonotype was found a few times. CDR3 in amino acids: CASSLLGSGGPYEQYF. The CDR3 coding sequence is TGTGCCAGCAGTTTACTGGGCTCAGGGGGCCCCTACGAGCAGTACTTC. The gene calls are TRBV27 and TRBJ2-7; 8 positions agree with TRBD1. The CDR3 runs 16 residues. V lost 2 bases to trimming and J lost 2 bases; unmatched junction nucleotides: 8. Germline CDR1 MNHEY, CDR2 SMNVEV (reference sequence).

A word on this clonotype: An end of the junction does not agree with germline; a read error may underlie this. The chain links TRBV7-4 to TRBJ2-7, with TRBD1 matching 9 bases. The germline gives CDR1 SGHVT, CDR2 SQSDAQ. CDR3 length: 16 residues. The CDR3 loop is CASSFSGTGSSYERYF. The CDR3 region has the DNA TGTGCCAGCAGCTTCTCCGGGACAGGGAGCTCCTACGAGCGGTACTTC.

This clonotype was observed at least ten times. This sequence joins TRBV6-1 and TRBJ2-3; D perhaps matches TRBD2 (6 bases). The V end lost 5 bases, the J end lost 8 bases, and 17 bases lay between the germline ends. This CDR3 has 14 amino acids. Germline CDR1 reads MNHNS; CDR2 reads SASEGT. The DNA of the CDR3 is TGTGCCAGCAGTCCCAACGGAGGGGTGGCTACGCAGTATTTT. This encodes CASSPNGGVATQYF.

This clonotype was counted between two and nine times. This chain connects TRBV11-2 to TRBJ2-2, with 9 bases lining up with TRBD2. Germline lookup yields CDR1 SGHAT and CDR2 FQNNGV. The CDR3 loop spans 16 amino acids. The ends lost 7 bases at V and 1 base at J; junction bases unmatched: 7. The chain's CDR3 is CASTTSTSGNTGELFF. The CDR3 DNA is TGTGCCAGCACCACCTCGACTAGCGGGAACACCGGGGAGCTGTTTTTT.

Notes on this clonotype: A read error is possible here, since a much larger clone lies one base away. This chain connects TRBV10-3 to TRBJ1-5; a possible D gene is TRBD1 (5 bases). The CDR3 is 14 residues long. Germline V gives CDR1 ENHRY, CDR2 SYGVKD. V was trimmed by 7 bases and J by 0 bases, leaving 10 bases between them. As DNA, the CDR3 is TGTGCCATCATGGGGCCTAATAGCAATCAGCCCCAGCATTTT. Translating gives CAIMGPNSNQPQHF.

Points on this clonotype: This may stem from a read error, because a much larger clone lies one nucleotide away. The rearrangement joins TRBV27 to TRBJ2-7; the D gene is possibly TRBD1 (7 bases). CDR3 length equals 15 residues. CDR1 is MNHEY and CDR2 is SMNVEV in the germline V gene (reference sequence). Trimming took off 0 bases at V and 7 bases at J, with 16 bases between the two ends. Written as DNA, the CDR3 is TGTGCCAGCAGTTTATCCGCAGGGGGGAACAATGAGCAGTACTTC. Amino acids: CASSLSAGGNNEQYF.

The chain joins TRBV7-2 to TRBJ2-2; TRBD1 matches 10 bases. There are 16 residues in the CDR3. Germline V gene sequence: CDR1 SGHTA, CDR2 FQGNSA. The ends lost 5 bases at V and 3 bases at J; junction bases unmatched: 6. CDR3 DNA sequence: TGTGCCAGCAGCCCAGACAGGGGGCTGTACACCGGGGAGCTGTTTTTT. Translated: CASSPDRGLYTGELFF.

V usage is TRBV19 and J usage is TRBJ2-7; TRBD1 aligns across 11 bases. Germline V gene data show CDR1 as LNHDA and CDR2 as SQIVND (reference sequence). This CDR3 is built from 15 residues. The J segment lost 3 bases and the V segment lost 5 bases, leaving 6 bases of the junction unmatched. DNA for the CDR3: TGTGCCAGTAGTCCTGGGACAGGGGGAAACTACGAGCAGTACTTC. This encodes CASSPGTGGNYEQYF.

This clonotype was seen at least ten times. The V call is TRBV27, the J call TRBJ1-1; maybe TRBD1 (5 bases). Germline V CDR1 and CDR2: MNHEY, SMNVEV (reference sequence). The CDR3 sequence is 15 residues long. V was shortened by 1 base and J by 5 bases, with 14 bases between the two germline ends. Here the CDR3 DNA reads TGTGCCAGCAGTTTATGGGGAGAGGGGCGGACTGAAGCTTTCTTT. It encodes CASSLWGEGRTEAFF.

This clonotype has a single count. The V gene is TRBV4-1, the J gene TRBJ2-6; no clear D gene. Between the trimmed V and J ends, which lost 5 bases and 2 bases, there was a span of 10 bases. Germline V lookup: CDR1 MGHRA, CDR2 YSYEKL. This CDR3 is 15 amino acids long. The DNA for the CDR3 is TGCGCCAGCAGCGAAACAGAGGCTGGGGCCAACGTCCTGACTTTC. Translating gives CASSETEAGANVLTF.

V and J are TRBV4-1 and TRBJ2-7; D may be TRBD1 (5 bases). Trimming took 3 bases from V and 3 from J, leaving 12 bases between them. CDR1 is MGHRA and CDR2 is YSYEKL in the germline V gene. The CDR3 loop spans 14 amino acids. In DNA form, the CDR3 reads TGCGCCAGCAGCCAGCCACTTACAGGCTACGAGCAGTACTTC. This sequence encodes CASSQPLTGYEQYF.

In its sample, this clonotype was seen a few times. This rearrangement joins TRBV4-1 to TRBJ2-5; D is uncertain. Trimming cost V 1 base and J 0 bases, with 9 bases left between them. Germline V CDR1 and CDR2: MGHRA, YSYEKL. This CDR3 is 15 amino acids long. CDR3 sequence: CASSQVYGHQETQYF. CDR3 nucleotide sequence: TGCGCCAGCAGCCAAGTTTACGGGCACCAAGAGACCCAGTACTTC.

The chain links TRBV29-1 to TRBJ2-4; 8 bases are a match to TRBD1. Germline CDR1 is SQVTM and CDR2 is ANQGSEA. Unmatched junction bases numbered 8, after V lost 1 base and J lost 9 bases. The CDR3 consists of 14 residues. CDR3 nucleotides: TGCAGCGTTGAAGCCCCGGACAGGGACAGCATTCAGTACTTC. Its protein is CSVEAPDRDSIQYF. The whole variable domain, remainder taken from reference TRBV29-1 and TRBJ2-4, is SAVISQKPSRDICQRGTSLTIQCQVDSQVTMMFWYRQQPGQSLTLIATANQGSEATYESGFVIDKFPISRPNLTFSTLTVSNMSPEDSSIYLCSVEAPDRDSIQYFGAGTRLSVL.

The chain couples TRBV20-1 to TRBJ2-7; D gene ambiguous. The germline V gene has CDR1 DFQATT and CDR2 SNEGSKA (reference sequence). V was trimmed by 4 bases and J by 0 bases, leaving 16 bases between them. CDR3 size: 15 residues. The CDR3 DNA sequence: TGCAGTGCTAAAGGAGAGCGTGGGGTCTCCTACGAGCAGTACTTC. Translated, it gives CSAKGERGVSYEQYF.

Concerning this clonotype: A much larger clone lies one base from this, so it may be a read error. The rearrangement uses TRBV15 and TRBJ1-4; D is ambiguous. CDR1 and CDR2 (germline): LNHNV, YYDKDF (reference sequence). Trimming removed 1 base at V and 8 bases at J, with 14 bases between. CDR3 length equals 15 residues. CDR3 loop: CATSRVAGPSEKLFF. The CDR3 nucleotides read TGTGCCACCAGCAGAGTAGCAGGCCCTTCGGAAAAACTGTTTTTT.

This clonotype was detected once. The rearrangement links TRBV6-2 or TRBV6-3 to TRBJ2-7, with D possibly being TRBD2 (5 bases). V dropped 6 bases and J dropped 2 bases, with 8 bases sitting between them. The CDR3 is 12 amino acids. The germline V gene has CDR1 MNHEY and CDR2 SVGEGT. CDR3 amino acids: CASRMTTYEQYF. CDR3 DNA: TGTGCCAGCAGAATGACTACCTACGAGCAGTACTTC.

This clonotype occurred a few times. V and J are TRBV6-2 or TRBV6-3 and TRBJ2-4; no clear D gene. V was cut by 2 bases and J by 0 bases, with 8 bases left in between. The CDR3 loop spans 15 amino acids. CDR1 is MNHEY, CDR2 SVGEGT, per germline. Here the CDR3 DNA reads TGTGCCAGCAGTTACGCCCGCACAGCCAAAAACATTCAGTACTTC. This translates into CASSYARTAKNIQYF.

Concerning this clonotype itself: The CDR3 does not close with the conserved phenylalanine or tryptophan, likely indicating a read error. The rearrangement uses TRBV5-1 and TRBJ2-3, with 7 bases fitting TRBD1. The CDR3 contains 12 residues. Germline-derived CDR1 and CDR2 are SGHRS and YFSETQ. The CDR3 here is CASSSQGDTQYS. CDR3 in DNA: TGTGCCAGCAGTTCACAGGGGGATACGCAGTATTCT.

This chain uses TRBV27 with TRBJ2-7; a weak D match, TRBD1 (6 bases). V was clipped by 5 bases and J by 5 bases, with 13 bases between them. The length of the CDR3 is 13 residues. The germline gives CDR1 MNHEY, CDR2 SMNVEV (reference sequence). DNA of the CDR3: TGTGCCAGCAGTGACGGACAGTACAACGAGCAGTACTTC. This translates into CASSDGQYNEQYF.

This clonotype occurred a few times. The rearrangement links TRBV7-9 to TRBJ1-4, with unresolved D. Trimming stripped 1 base from V and 4 bases from J, with 7 bases between. The V gene's germline CDR1 is SEHNR and CDR2 FQNEAQ (reference sequence). The CDR3 sequence is 14 residues long. CDR3 sequence reads: CASSLGRVNEKLFF. CDR3 DNA: TGTGCCAGCAGCTTAGGACGAGTTAATGAAAAACTGTTTTTT.